Listed below are T cell receptor beta chains from one sample, sequenced in a study of tumor-infiltrating lymphocytes in primary liver carcinoma. TCRdb re-called the multiplex PCR reads with MiXCR, one entry per CDR3 protein. The table has about 35,000 distinct CDR3 sequences, under 75% seen once. Sequencing was carried out using liver tumor tissue from sampling region 4. The receptors were sampled from a middle-aged man with primary liver carcinoma and hepatitis B virus infection. Both conserved end residues are part of each CDR3. The D gene is left open where the match is weak. A row's size may be missing; if present it is once, few, many or a size class.

clone size: few
V gene: TRBV12-3/TRBV12-4
J gene: TRBJ1-5
D gene: -
CDR3 length: 13
CDR3 protein: CASSLTSGKPQHF
CDR3 DNA: TGTGCCAGCAGTTTAACGAGCGGGAAACCCCAGCATTTT

clone size: -
V gene: TRBV14
J gene: TRBJ1-6
D gene: -
CDR3 length: 13
CDR3 protein: CANSQVYNSPLHF
CDR3 DNA: TGTGCCAACAGCCAAGTGTATAATTCACCTCTCCACTTT

clone size: -
V gene: TRBV10-3
J gene: TRBJ1-5
D gene: -
CDR3 length: 14
CDR3 protein: CAISERGANRPQHF
CDR3 DNA: TGCGCCATCAGTGAGCGGGGAGCGAATCGACCCCAGCATTTT

clone size: -
V gene: TRBV7-8
J gene: TRBJ2-7
D gene: -
CDR3 length: 18
CDR3 protein: CASHRAPPGGSRNYYQYF
CDR3 DNA: TGTGCCAGCCACCGAGCACCACCCGGAGGCAGCCGGAACTACTACCAGTACTTC

clone size: -
V gene: TRBV4-2
J gene: TRBJ2-1
D gene: TRBD2
CDR3 length: 15
CDR3 protein: CASSQVSGRADEQFF
CDR3 DNA: TGTGCCAGCAGCCAAGTGAGTGGGAGGGCTGATGAGCAGTTCTTC

clone size: -
V gene: TRBV28
J gene: TRBJ2-5
D gene: -
CDR3 length: 14
CDR3 protein: CTSSARTLQEAQYF
CDR3 DNA: TGTACCAGCAGTGCGCGGACACTCCAAGAGGCCCAGTACTTC

clone size: -
V gene: TRBV24-1
J gene: TRBJ2-1
D gene: TRBD2
CDR3 length: 15
CDR3 protein: CGTSDRGGSYNVQFF
CDR3 DNA: TGTGGCACCAGTGACCGGGGAGGGTCCTACAATGTGCAGTTCTTC

clone size: -
V gene: TRBV4-3
J gene: TRBJ2-3
D gene: TRBD2
CDR3 length: 20
CDR3 protein: CAISQDLPSGTSRRADTQYF
CDR3 DNA: TGCGCCATCAGCCAAGATCTTCCCTCCGGGACTAGCAGGAGAGCTGATACGCAGTATTTT

clone size: -
V gene: TRBV6-5
J gene: TRBJ2-3
D gene: TRBD2
CDR3 length: 15
CDR3 protein: CTSSPELAGTDTQYF
CDR3 DNA: TGTACTAGCAGCCCAGAACTAGCGGGAACAGATACGCAGTATTTT

clone size: -
V gene: TRBV29-1
J gene: TRBJ2-3
D gene: -
CDR3 length: 15
CDR3 protein: CSVEGGAGITGTQYF
CDR3 DNA: TGCAGCGTTGAGGGCGGGGCAGGCATCACGGGTACGCAGTATTTT

clone size: -
V gene: TRBV24-1
J gene: TRBJ2-5
D gene: TRBD1
CDR3 length: 17
CDR3 protein: CATSADKREGGRETQYF
CDR3 DNA: TGTGCCACCAGTGCGGACAAAAGAGAAGGGGGCAGGGAAACCCAGTACTTC

clone size: medium-sized
V gene: TRBV29-1
J gene: TRBJ2-2
D gene: TRBD1
CDR3 length: 14
CDR3 protein: CSVAQDRGTGELFF
CDR3 DNA: TGCAGCGTTGCCCAGGACAGGGGGACCGGGGAGCTGTTTTTT

clone size: -
V gene: TRBV28
J gene: TRBJ2-2
D gene: -
CDR3 length: 15
CDR3 protein: CASSRTTENTGELLF
CDR3 DNA: TGTGCCAGCAGTCGAACGACAGAGAATACCGGGGAGCTGCTTTTT

clone size: -
V gene: TRBV14
J gene: TRBJ2-1
D gene: -
CDR3 length: 12
CDR3 protein: CASSRFRIGQSF
CDR3 DNA: TGTGCCAGCAGCCGCTTCAGGATTGGGCAGTCCTTC

clone size: -
V gene: TRBV6-1
J gene: TRBJ1-5
D gene: -
CDR3 length: 14
CDR3 protein: CASNLQGATQPQHF
CDR3 DNA: TGTGCCAGCAATCTACAAGGGGCCACTCAACCCCAGCATTTT

clone size: once
V gene: TRBV2
J gene: TRBJ2-1
D gene: -
CDR3 length: 13
CDR3 protein: CVNTPFGDNERFF
CDR3 DNA: TGTGTCAACACCCCTTTCGGGGACAATGAGCGGTTCTTC

clone size: -
V gene: TRBV12-3/TRBV12-4
J gene: TRBJ1-1
D gene: -
CDR3 length: 13
CDR3 protein: CSSSRLLNTEAFF
CDR3 DNA: TGTTCGAGCAGTCGACTGTTGAACACTGAAGCTTTCTTT

clone size: -
V gene: TRBV7-8
J gene: TRBJ2-5
D gene: -
CDR3 length: 14
CDR3 protein: CACKQGTIQETQYF
CDR3 DNA: TGTGCCTGCAAGCAAGGGACAATCCAAGAGACCCAGTACTTC

clone size: -
V gene: TRBV7-2
J gene: TRBJ2-7
D gene: TRBD2
CDR3 length: 13
CDR3 protein: CASSVTTSENQYF
CDR3 DNA: TGTGCCAGCAGCGTGACGACTAGCGAGAACCAGTACTTC

clone size: -
V gene: TRBV30
J gene: TRBJ2-5
D gene: -
CDR3 length: 13
CDR3 protein: CSYGLAPQEAQYF
CDR3 DNA: TGTTCCTATGGGCTAGCCCCCCAAGAGGCCCAGTACTTC

clone size: few
V gene: TRBV6-1
J gene: TRBJ2-7
D gene: TRBD2
CDR3 length: 15
CDR3 protein: CANSRGASGVQEQYF
CDR3 DNA: TGTGCCAACAGCCGAGGGGCTAGCGGGGTTCAAGAGCAGTACTTC

clone size: -
V gene: TRBV11-2
J gene: TRBJ1-4
D gene: -
CDR3 length: 14
CDR3 protein: CASSFGAASEKLFF
CDR3 DNA: TGTGCCAGCAGCTTTGGTGCGGCGAGTGAAAAACTGTTTTTT

clone size: medium-sized
V gene: TRBV29-1
J gene: TRBJ1-5
D gene: -
CDR3 length: 12
CDR3 protein: CSDEEGNQPQHF
CDR3 DNA: TGCAGCGACGAAGAAGGGAATCAGCCCCAGCATTTT

clone size: many
V gene: TRBV20-1
J gene: TRBJ2-2
D gene: TRBD2
CDR3 length: 15
CDR3 protein: CSASRASGNTGELFF
CDR3 DNA: TGCAGTGCTAGTCGGGCTAGCGGGAACACCGGGGAGCTGTTTTTT

clone size: once
V gene: TRBV6-5
J gene: TRBJ2-1
D gene: TRBD2
CDR3 length: 17
CDR3 protein: CASSYSGTSGRGNEQFF
CDR3 DNA: TGTGCCAGCAGTTATTCCGGGACTAGCGGGAGAGGGAATGAGCAGTTCTTC

clone size: many
V gene: TRBV7-2
J gene: TRBJ2-7
D gene: TRBD2
CDR3 length: 15
CDR3 protein: CASSFWGSGSYEQYF
CDR3 DNA: TGTGCCAGCAGCTTTTGGGGTAGCGGGTCCTACGAGCAGTACTTC

clone size: few
V gene: TRBV11-3
J gene: TRBJ2-1
D gene: -
CDR3 length: 14
CDR3 protein: CASSLGVSNNEQSF
CDR3 DNA: TGTGCCAGTAGTTTAGGGGTCAGCAACAATGAGCAGTCCTTC

clone size: medium-sized
V gene: TRBV6-2/TRBV6-3
J gene: TRBJ2-2
D gene: TRBD2
CDR3 length: 15
CDR3 protein: CASSPGTSETGELFF
CDR3 DNA: TGTGCCAGCAGTCCCGGGACTAGTGAGACCGGGGAGCTGTTTTTT

clone size: -
V gene: TRBV6-2/TRBV6-3
J gene: TRBJ2-7
D gene: -
CDR3 length: 13
CDR3 protein: CASGYEVPYEQYF
CDR3 DNA: TGTGCCAGCGGTTACGAAGTACCCTACGAGCAGTATTTC

clone size: many
V gene: TRBV9
J gene: TRBJ2-5
D gene: -
CDR3 length: 12
CDR3 protein: CASSPTGETQYF
CDR3 DNA: TGTGCCAGCAGCCCCACAGGGGAGACCCAGTACTTC

clone size: -
V gene: TRBV28
J gene: TRBJ1-5
D gene: -
CDR3 length: 15
CDR3 protein: CAISSSGNPNQPQHF
CDR3 DNA: TGTGCCATCAGTTCGTCAGGCAACCCCAATCAGCCTCAGCATTTT

clone size: -
V gene: TRBV28
J gene: TRBJ2-1
D gene: TRBD2
CDR3 length: 15
CDR3 protein: CTSSLRESPYNEQFF
CDR3 DNA: TGTACCAGCAGTTTGCGGGAGAGCCCCTACAATGAGCAGTTCTTC

clone size: -
V gene: TRBV11-2
J gene: TRBJ2-5
D gene: -
CDR3 length: 15
CDR3 protein: CVSSLLGAGDETQYF
CDR3 DNA: TGTGTCAGCAGCTTATTAGGGGCCGGGGACGAGACCCAGTACTTC

clone size: few
V gene: TRBV4-3
J gene: TRBJ2-6
D gene: -
CDR3 length: 16
CDR3 protein: CAGRQDAGSGANVLTF
CDR3 DNA: TGCGCCGGCCGCCAAGATGCCGGCTCTGGGGCCAACGTCCTGACTTTT

clone size: few
V gene: TRBV20-1
J gene: TRBJ2-5
D gene: -
CDR3 length: 13
CDR3 protein: CSTYRGAQETQYF
CDR3 DNA: TGCAGTACCTACCGGGGGGCACAAGAGACCCAGTACTTC

clone size: -
V gene: TRBV30
J gene: TRBJ2-7
D gene: TRBD2
CDR3 length: 12
CDR3 protein: CACLSSGYEQYF
CDR3 DNA: TGTGCCTGCTTGTCTAGCGGCTACGAGCAGTACTTC

clone size: -
V gene: TRBV20-1
J gene: TRBJ2-3
D gene: -
CDR3 length: 12
CDR3 protein: CSARDGGYTQYF
CDR3 DNA: TGCAGTGCTAGAGACGGGGGATATACGCAGTATTTT

clone size: many
V gene: TRBV15
J gene: TRBJ1-1
D gene: -
CDR3 length: 14
CDR3 protein: CATSEPGLNTEAFF
CDR3 DNA: TGTGCCACCAGCGAACCGGGTCTGAACACTGAAGCTTTCTTT

clone size: -
V gene: TRBV6-2/TRBV6-3
J gene: TRBJ2-1
D gene: -
CDR3 length: 14
CDR3 protein: CASRRLQAANEQFF
CDR3 DNA: TGTGCCAGTCGACGACTACAAGCGGCCAATGAGCAGTTCTTC

clone size: -
V gene: TRBV6-1
J gene: TRBJ2-7
D gene: TRBD1
CDR3 length: 15
CDR3 protein: CASSPSTGTGDEQYF
CDR3 DNA: TGTGCCAGCAGCCCTTCAACCGGGACAGGTGACGAGCAGTACTTC

clone size: -
V gene: TRBV4-1
J gene: TRBJ2-7
D gene: -
CDR3 length: 14
CDR3 protein: CATSQSNQIYEKYF
CDR3 DNA: TGCGCCACCAGCCAGTCAAACCAGATCTACGAGAAGTACTTC

clone size: -
V gene: TRBV4-2
J gene: TRBJ2-7
D gene: TRBD2
CDR3 length: 15
CDR3 protein: CASSQDCGRDNEQYF
CDR3 DNA: TGTGCCAGCAGCCAAGACTGCGGGAGAGACAACGAGCAGTACTTC

clone size: -
V gene: TRBV4-3
J gene: TRBJ1-1
D gene: -
CDR3 length: 14
CDR3 protein: CASSHLGQKTEDFF
CDR3 DNA: TGCGCCAGCAGCCACCTCGGCCAGAAGACTGAAGATTTCTTT

clone size: -
V gene: TRBV13
J gene: TRBJ1-1
D gene: -
CDR3 length: 17
CDR3 protein: CASSLGWFGIVGTEAFF
CDR3 DNA: TGTGCCAGCAGCTTAGGATGGTTTGGTATTGTGGGCACTGAGGCTTTCTTT

clone size: medium-sized
V gene: TRBV29-1
J gene: TRBJ2-3
D gene: -
CDR3 length: 11
CDR3 protein: CSAWHADTQYF
CDR3 DNA: TGCAGCGCCTGGCATGCAGATACGCAGTATTTT

clone size: many
V gene: TRBV6-6
J gene: TRBJ1-1
D gene: -
CDR3 length: 12
CDR3 protein: CASSQTDTEAFF
CDR3 DNA: TGTGCCAGCAGCCAGACAGACACTGAAGCTTTCTTT

clone size: -
V gene: TRBV5-6
J gene: TRBJ1-2
D gene: -
CDR3 length: 12
CDR3 protein: CASNSGKSGYTF
CDR3 DNA: TGTGCTAGCAACTCCGGGAAATCTGGCTACACCTTC

clone size: -
V gene: TRBV12-3/TRBV12-4
J gene: TRBJ2-2
D gene: -
CDR3 length: 12
CDR3 protein: CVSGQPGRGLFF
CDR3 DNA: TGTGTCAGCGGCCAACCGGGCAGGGGGCTGTTTTTT

clone size: -
V gene: TRBV5-5
J gene: TRBJ2-7
D gene: -
CDR3 length: 15
CDR3 protein: CASSPAAVPPSEQYF
CDR3 DNA: TGTGCCAGCAGCCCTGCGGCAGTTCCCCCCTCCGAGCAGTACTTC

clone size: few
V gene: TRBV7-8
J gene: TRBJ1-3
D gene: -
CDR3 length: 16
CDR3 protein: CANSHPYLQSGNTIYF
CDR3 DNA: TGTGCCAACAGCCACCCATATCTCCAGTCTGGGAACACCATATATTTT

clone size: -
V gene: TRBV11-2
J gene: TRBJ1-5
D gene: -
CDR3 length: 15
CDR3 protein: CASSSGTWENQPRHF
CDR3 DNA: TGTGCCAGCAGCTCAGGGACATGGGAAAATCAGCCCCGGCATTTT

clone size: -
V gene: TRBV5-1
J gene: TRBJ2-5
D gene: -
CDR3 length: 15
CDR3 protein: CASSLLGRGQGAQYF
CDR3 DNA: TGCGCCAGCAGCTTGTTAGGCAGGGGACAAGGGGCCCAGTACTTC

clone size: medium-sized
V gene: TRBV6-5
J gene: TRBJ1-2
D gene: -
CDR3 length: 14
CDR3 protein: CASRPGTAELGYTF
CDR3 DNA: TGTGCCAGCAGACCCGGGACGGCTGAGTTGGGCTACACCTTC

clone size: -
V gene: TRBV6-2/TRBV6-3
J gene: TRBJ2-5
D gene: -
CDR3 length: 14
CDR3 protein: CASSLDSRQETHYF
CDR3 DNA: TGTGCCAGCAGTCTGGACAGCCGCCAAGAGACCCACTACTTC

clone size: many
V gene: TRBV7-8
J gene: TRBJ2-3
D gene: TRBD2
CDR3 length: 13
CDR3 protein: CASSYAGVDMQYF
CDR3 DNA: TGTGCCAGCAGCTACGCGGGAGTAGATATGCAGTATTTT

clone size: -
V gene: TRBV7-9
J gene: TRBJ2-1
D gene: -
CDR3 length: 14
CDR3 protein: CASSSHRPKHEQFF
CDR3 DNA: TGTGCCAGCAGCTCACACCGACCGAAGCATGAGCAGTTCTTC

clone size: -
V gene: TRBV7-9
J gene: TRBJ1-4
D gene: TRBD1
CDR3 length: 15
CDR3 protein: CACSFGRDSNEKLFF
CDR3 DNA: TGTGCCTGTAGCTTCGGCCGGGACAGTAATGAAAAACTGTTTTTT

clone size: medium-sized
V gene: TRBV4-2
J gene: TRBJ2-3
D gene: TRBD2
CDR3 length: 17
CDR3 protein: CASSQGSSGFNTDTQYF
CDR3 DNA: TGTGCCAGCAGCCAAGGAAGTAGCGGGTTTAACACAGATACGCAGTATTTT

clone size: once
V gene: TRBV11-2
J gene: TRBJ2-3
D gene: TRBD1
CDR3 length: 15
CDR3 protein: CASSSETGENPPQYF
CDR3 DNA: TGTGCCAGCAGCTCCGAGACAGGGGAAAATCCGCCCCAGTATTTT

clone size: -
V gene: TRBV4-1
J gene: TRBJ2-4
D gene: -
CDR3 length: 15
CDR3 protein: CANTPVLPKGNIQYF
CDR3 DNA: TGCGCCAACACCCCAGTCTTACCGAAAGGAAACATTCAGTACTTC